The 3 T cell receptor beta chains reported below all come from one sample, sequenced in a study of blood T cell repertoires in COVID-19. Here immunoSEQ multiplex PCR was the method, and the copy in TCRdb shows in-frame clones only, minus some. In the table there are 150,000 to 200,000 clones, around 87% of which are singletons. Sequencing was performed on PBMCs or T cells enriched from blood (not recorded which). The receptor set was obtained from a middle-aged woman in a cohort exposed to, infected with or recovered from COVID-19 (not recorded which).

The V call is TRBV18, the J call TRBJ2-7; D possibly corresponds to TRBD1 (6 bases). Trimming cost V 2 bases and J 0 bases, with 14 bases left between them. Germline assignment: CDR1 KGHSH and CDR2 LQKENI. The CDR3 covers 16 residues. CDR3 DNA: TGTGCCAGCTCACCAGAGGGTAGGGGGTACTCCTACGAGCAGTACTTC. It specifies CASSPEGRGYSYEQYF. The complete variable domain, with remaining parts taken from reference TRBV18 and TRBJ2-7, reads NAGVMQNPRHLVRRRGQEARLRCSPMKGHSHVYWYRQLPEEGLKFMVYLQKENIIDESGMPKERFSAEFPKEGPSILRIQQVVRGDSAAYFCASSPEGRGYSYEQYFGPGTRLTVT.

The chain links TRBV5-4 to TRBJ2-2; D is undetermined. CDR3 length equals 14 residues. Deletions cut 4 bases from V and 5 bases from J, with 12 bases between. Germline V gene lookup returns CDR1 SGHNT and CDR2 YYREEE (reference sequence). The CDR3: CASSPAPRTGELFF. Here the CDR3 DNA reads TGTGCCAGCAGCCCCGCCCCCCGGACCGGGGAGCTGTTTTTT.

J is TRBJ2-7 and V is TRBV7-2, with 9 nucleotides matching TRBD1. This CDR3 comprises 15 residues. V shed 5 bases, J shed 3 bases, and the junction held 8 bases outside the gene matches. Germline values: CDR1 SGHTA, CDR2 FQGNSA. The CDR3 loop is CASSPPTGGNYEQYF. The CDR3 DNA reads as TGTGCCAGCAGCCCACCGACAGGGGGAAACTACGAGCAGTACTTC.